These T cell receptor beta chains were read from a single sample in a study of beta chain features in type 1 diabetes. Assay used: immunoSEQ multiplex PCR; TCRdb lists only in-frame clones, some missing. This table has approximately 170,000 clones, approximately 9% appearing once. Sequencing input: central memory CD4+ T cells from blood. These receptors were taken from a woman under 30 in good health. Each CDR3 is given with its conserved first and last residue. The D gene is left open where the match is weak. The size entry is marked missing in some rows and otherwise reads once, few, many or a size class.

J gene,V gene,D gene,clone size,CDR3 protein,CDR3 DNA
TRBJ1-2,TRBV5-4,-,-,CASSLEITNYGYTF,TGTGCCAGCAGCTTGGAAATCACTAACTATGGCTACACCTTC
TRBJ2-5,TRBV25-1,-,few,CASSNKLGGETQYF,TGTGCCAGCAGTAATAAACTAGGCGGAGAGACCCAGTACTTC
TRBJ2-3,TRBV29-1,TRBD2,-,CSVWTSGSGDTQYF,TGCAGCGTATGGACTAGCGGGAGTGGAGATACGCAGTATTTT
TRBJ2-2,TRBV6-1,TRBD2,-,CASMLAANTGELFF,TGTGCCAGCATGCTAGCGGCGAACACCGGGGAGCTGTTTTTT
TRBJ2-7,TRBV30,-,-,CAWSQGAYEQYF,TGTGCCTGGAGTCAAGGAGCCTACGAGCAGTACTTC
TRBJ1-2,TRBV19,-,-,CASRETANYGYTF,TGTGCCAGTAGGGAGACCGCTAACTATGGCTACACCTTC
TRBJ2-3,TRBV5-1,-,once,CASSLALTTSTYVVDTQYF,TGCGCCAGCAGCTTGGCCCTAACGACTAGTACGTATGTCGTGGATACGCAGTATTTT
TRBJ1-1,TRBV5-4,TRBD1,-,CASSPRDRGTEAFF,TGTGCCAGCAGCCCCCGGGACAGGGGGACTGAAGCTTTCTTT
TRBJ2-5,TRBV14,TRBD2,few,CASSQDRYSGRKETQYF,TGTGCCAGCAGCCAAGATCGGTATAGCGGGAGAAAAGAGACCCAGTACTTC
TRBJ2-1,TRBV7-2,-,few,CASSLYSGEQFF,TGTGCCAGCAGCTTATATTCGGGAGAGCAGTTCTTC
TRBJ2-3,TRBV7-2,-,-,CASSLDGGTDTQYF,TGTGCCAGCAGCTTAGACGGGGGCACAGATACGCAGTATTTT
TRBJ2-1,TRBV7-9,-,-,CASSFGGARNNEQFF,TGTGCCAGCAGCTTTGGAGGGGCGCGCAACAATGAGCAGTTCTTC
TRBJ2-3,TRBV4-1,TRBD2,few,CASSPGGWADTQYF,TGCGCCAGCAGCCCGGGAGGGTGGGCGGATACGCAGTATTTT
TRBJ1-1,TRBV11-2,TRBD1,-,CASSSRTGNTEAFF,TGTGCCAGCAGCTCCCGGACAGGGAATACTGAAGCTTTCTTT
TRBJ1-5,TRBV9,TRBD1,-,CASSVEGTGNQPQHF,TGTGCCAGCAGCGTAGAAGGGACAGGCAATCAGCCCCAGCATTTT
TRBJ2-1,TRBV7-9,-,-,CASSPPSVVQFF,TGTGCCAGCAGCCCGCCATCAGTTGTGCAGTTCTTC
TRBJ1-2,TRBV7-2,TRBD1,few,CASSLALAGGDGYTF,TGTGCCAGCAGCTTAGCGCTGGCAGGGGGCGATGGCTACACCTTC
TRBJ1-4,TRBV5-1,-,-,CASSGQPSGSGREKLFF,TGCGCCAGCAGCGGCCAGCCCTCAGGGAGCGGGCGGGAAAAACTGTTTTTT
TRBJ1-1,TRBV2,TRBD1,-,CASFRAGGTEAFF,TGTGCCAGCTTTAGGGCAGGGGGGACTGAAGCTTTCTTT
TRBJ2-2,TRBV4-1,TRBD2,few,CASSQEGGSITGELFF,TGCGCCAGCAGCCAAGAGGGGGGGTCGATCACCGGGGAGCTGTTTTTT
TRBJ2-3,TRBV7-3,TRBD1,-,CASSLMGQGADTQYF,TGTGCCAGCAGCTTAATGGGTCAGGGGGCAGATACGCAGTATTTT
TRBJ2-1,TRBV2,TRBD1,-,CASSEAWRDRGYNEQFF,TGTGCCAGCAGTGAAGCCTGGCGGGACAGGGGCTACAATGAGCAGTTCTTC
TRBJ2-5,TRBV18,TRBD2,-,CASSPSSSGRAWETQYF,TGTGCCAGCTCACCAAGTTCCAGCGGGAGGGCCTGGGAGACCCAGTACTTC
TRBJ2-1,TRBV7-2,TRBD2,few,CASSLDTSVVNEQFF,TGTGCCAGCAGCTTAGATACTAGCGTGGTAAATGAGCAGTTCTTC
TRBJ2-3,TRBV18,-,-,CASSRPTSPDTQYF,TGTGCCAGCTCACGCCCTACCTCCCCAGATACGCAGTATTTT
TRBJ2-3,TRBV7-8,-,-,CASSLNGGTVTDTQYF,TGTGCCAGCAGCTTAAATGGAGGGACAGTCACAGATACGCAGTATTTT
TRBJ2-7,TRBV14,TRBD1,few,CASSLRRTGGYEQYF,TGTGCCAGCAGCCTCCGAAGGACAGGGGGCTACGAGCAGTACTTC
TRBJ2-3,TRBV30,TRBD2,few,CACKGGGDTQYF,TGTGCCTGTAAGGGCGGGGGAGATACGCAGTATTTT
TRBJ2-1,TRBV5-1,TRBD2,-,CASSLGAGGDYNEQFF,TGCGCCAGCAGCTTGGGGGCGGGAGGGGACTACAATGAGCAGTTCTTC
TRBJ2-5,TRBV7-9,-,-,CASSPGRYQETQYF,TGTGCCAGCAGTCCGGGGAGGTACCAAGAGACCCAGTACTTC
TRBJ2-1,TRBV30,TRBD2,few,CAWSATTSGGLNEQFF,TGTGCCTGGAGTGCCACGACTAGCGGGGGGCTTAATGAGCAGTTCTTC
TRBJ1-5,TRBV6-1,-,-,CASSDDDRNQPQHF,TGTGCCAGCAGTGACGACGACAGAAATCAGCCCCAGCATTTT
TRBJ2-3,TRBV30,-,few,CAWSVGTAADTQYF,TGTGCCTGGAGTGTAGGAACAGCAGCAGATACGCAGTATTTT
TRBJ2-1,TRBV7-3,-,few,CASSLRRDLNNEQFF,TGTGCCAGCAGCTTACGACGGGATCTCAACAATGAGCAGTTCTTC
TRBJ1-4,TRBV4-1,-,few,CASRSLRGEEKLFF,TGCGCCAGCAGATCCCTTCGGGGGGAAGAAAAACTGTTTTTT
TRBJ1-6,TRBV4-3,-,few,CASSKDDRFYRSYNSPLHF,TGCGCCAGCAGCAAGGACGACAGGTTCTATAGGTCCTATAATTCACCCCTCCACTTT
TRBJ2-5,TRBV7-2,TRBD2,few,CASSSRLAGVRGLETQYF,TGTGCCAGCAGCTCACGACTAGCGGGAGTTAGAGGTCTCGAGACCCAGTACTTC
TRBJ2-7,TRBV2,-,few,CASSVLDYEQYF,TGTGCCAGCAGTGTACTAGATTACGAGCAGTACTTC
TRBJ2-1,TRBV13,TRBD2,many,CASSLSTSGEIEQFF,TGTGCCAGCAGCTTAAGCACTAGCGGGGAGATTGAGCAGTTCTTC
TRBJ1-2,TRBV5-1,TRBD1,-,CASSGGQGVDGYTF,TGCGCCAGCAGCGGGGGACAGGGCGTGGATGGCTACACCTTC
TRBJ2-5,TRBV2,-,few,CASRVESSPGTQYF,TGTGCCAGCCGTGTTGAATCCAGCCCAGGGACCCAGTACTTC
TRBJ2-1,TRBV6-1,TRBD1,few,CACGPGQVYNEQFF,TGTGCCTGTGGGCCGGGACAGGTTTACAATGAGCAGTTCTTC
TRBJ1-5,TRBV30,TRBD1,few,CAWSVRTGENQPQHF,TGTGCCTGGAGTGTAAGGACAGGAGAGAATCAGCCCCAGCATTTT
TRBJ2-7,TRBV11-2,TRBD1,few,CASSLTGKYEQYF,TGTGCCAGCAGCTTGACAGGGAAATACGAGCAGTACTTC